Below, 21 T cell receptor beta chains from the same sample are listed, as sequenced in a study of OX40 agonist ivuxolimab in advanced cancers. The assay was immunoSEQ multiplex PCR, and TCRdb's table has in-frame clones only and misses some. This table has tens of thousands of clones, about 90% appearing once. Source: CD4+ or CD8+ T cells sorted from blood, taken in a trial of the OX40 agonist ivuxolimab. All receptors derive from an adult with an advanced solid tumor such as melanoma, head and neck, liver or kidney cancer.

V and J are TRBV15 and TRBJ2-3, with D perhaps matching TRBD1 or TRBD2 (5 bases each). The CDR3 spans 18 residues. CDR1 LNHNV and CDR2 YYDKDF come from the germline V gene (reference sequence). Trimming took 0 bases from V and 0 from J, leaving 16 bases between them. CDR3 in amino acids: CATSRDSSGWGSTDTQYF. The CDR3 bases are TGTGCCACCAGCAGAGATAGCTCGGGGTGGGGGAGCACAGATACGCAGTATTTT.

This clone has just one count. The J gene is TRBJ2-3, the V gene TRBV11-1; 7 nucleotides align to TRBD2. CDR1 and CDR2 from the germline V gene are SGHAT and FQDESV (reference sequence). The junction had 6 bases not matched to a gene; V was cut back by 5 bases and J by 1 base. CDR3 length equals 15 residues. CDR3 in amino acids: CASSLPRGGTDTQYF. CDR3 nucleotides: TGTGCCAGCAGCCTGCCACGGGGGGGCACAGATACGCAGTATTTT.

The table lists this clone with a count of one. The chain recombines TRBV7-2 with TRBJ1-5; 9 positions match TRBD1. The CDR3 has 18 amino acids. The germline V gene has CDR1 SGHTA and CDR2 FQGNSA. Germline trimming cut 6 bases from V and 8 bases from J; bases unmatched to any gene: 20. CDR3 protein: CASSFIPGQGGLQKPQHF. CDR3 in DNA: TGTGCCAGCAGTTTTATACCGGGACAGGGTGGGTTGCAGAAGCCCCAGCATTTT.

A note on this clone: Germline is not matched at one junction end, which may reflect a read error. J is TRBJ1-3 and V is TRBV5-6, with D uncertain. Germline assignment: CDR1 SGHDT and CDR2 YYEEEE. The CDR3 loop spans 13 amino acids. CDR3 coding DNA: TGTGCCAGCAGCTTGGTTTCTGGAAGCACCATATATTTT. Residues: CASSLVSGSTIYF.

This chain joins TRBV6-5 and TRBJ1-1; TRBD1 matches 8 bases. V shed 6 bases, J shed 4 bases, and the junction held 7 bases outside the gene matches. The germline V gene has CDR1 MNHEY and CDR2 SVGAGI. The CDR3 is made up of 14 amino acids. CDR3 residues: CASRPITGGTEAFF. The CDR3, as DNA: TGTGCCAGCAGGCCCATCACAGGGGGCACTGAAGCTTTCTTT.

This chain connects TRBV27 to TRBJ2-1; 9 bases fit TRBD2. Looked up from germline, CDR1 is MNHEY and CDR2 is SMNVEV (reference sequence). J lost 8 bases, V lost 2 bases, and 7 bases had no gene match. The CDR3 is 15 residues long. CDR3 nucleotide sequence: TGTGCCAGCAGTTTAAGAGGTAGCGGGGGCGATGAGCAGTTCTTC. Translating it yields CASSLRGSGGDEQFF.

The V and J genes are TRBV4-1 and TRBJ1-2; D remains ambiguous. Between the trimmed V and J ends, which lost 1 base and 8 bases, there was a span of 17 bases. There are 15 residues in the CDR3. The germline V gene encodes CDR1 MGHRA and CDR2 YSYEKL. The CDR3 sequence: CASSQVPEGGWGYTF. The CDR3 DNA is TGCGCCAGCAGCCAAGTTCCTGAGGGAGGCTGGGGCTACACCTTC.

The rearrangement joins TRBV2 to TRBJ2-7, with a weak D call TRBD2 (6 bases). Trimming left V 7 bases short and J 2 bases short, with 21 bases between. Germline V CDR1 and CDR2: SNHLY, FYNNEI. CDR3 length equals 16 residues. The CDR3 DNA sequence: TGTGCCAGCACAAAAACCCAGTGGGGGGACCCCTACGAGCAGTACTTC. Residues: CASTKTQWGDPYEQYF.

CDR3 sequence: CASSKEFEDGYTF. CDR3 nucleotide sequence: TGTGCCAGCAGCAAAGAATTTGAGGATGGCTACACCTTC. This chain connects TRBV21-1 to TRBJ1-2. TRBV21-1 is noted as a pseudogene. The CDR3 consists of 13 residues.

This clone has a single count. The CDR3 sequence: CASSLGPRPQETQYF. The CDR3 bases are TGCGCCAGCAGCTTGGGACCCAGGCCTCAAGAGACCCAGTACTTC. This chain uses TRBV5-1 with TRBJ2-5; D uncertain. Trimming left V 0 bases short and J 2 bases short, with 11 bases between. CDR1 SGHRS and CDR2 YFSETQ come from the germline V gene. The CDR3 sequence is 15 residues long.

The CDR3 DNA reads as TGTGCCAGCAGCCCCTACTACGAGCAGTACTTC. Protein product: CASSPYYEQYF. The chain carries TRBV28 and TRBJ2-5; D uncertain. With the DNA end fitting TRBJ2-7 better, the J assignment may be wrong. The CDR3 runs to 11 residues. Per the germline V gene, CDR1 is MDHEN and CDR2 is SYDVKM.

The rearrangement joins TRBV4-1 to TRBJ2-7, with TRBD1 as a possible D gene (6 bases). Trimming took off 1 base at V and 2 bases at J, with 9 bases between the two ends. This CDR3 comprises 14 residues. Germline V gene lookup returns CDR1 MGHRA and CDR2 YSYEKL. CDR3 coding DNA: TGCGCCAGCAGCCAAGTCCAGGGGCCCTACGAGCAGTACTTC. This gives the protein CASSQVQGPYEQYF.

This chain links TRBV6-1 with TRBJ1-4; D possibly corresponds to TRBD1 (6 bases). Germline V lookup: CDR1 MNHNS, CDR2 SASEGT. The ends were cut back, 6 bases at V and 6 bases at J, with 11 bases in the middle. CDR3 length equals 13 residues. For the CDR3, the DNA is TGTGCCAGCAGACCAGGGGAACATGAAAAACTGTTTTTT. It specifies CASRPGEHEKLFF.

The V call is TRBV4-1, the J call TRBJ2-7, with D uncertain. The CDR3 consists of 15 residues. In germline, CDR1 is MGHRA, CDR2 YSYEKL. V lost 4 bases and J 0 bases, leaving 13 bases between the germline ends. For the CDR3, the DNA is TGCGCCAGCAGCCCCACGCGCGTGAGCTCCTACGAGCAGTACTTC. It specifies CASSPTRVSSYEQYF.

Notes on this clone: The CDR3 does not close with the conserved phenylalanine or tryptophan, likely indicating a read error. The CDR3 DNA is TGTGCCAGCAGTGAATATGGTAATTCACCCCTCCACCTT. Its protein is CASSEYGNSPLHL. The V and J genes are TRBV25-1 and TRBJ1-6; no definite D call. This CDR3 has 13 residues. The germline CDR1 and CDR2 sequences are MGHDK and SYGVNS. The V and J ends lost 0 bases and 6 bases respectively, with 3 bases between them.

The chain recombines TRBV14 with TRBJ1-2; the D gene is possibly TRBD1 (6 bases). This CDR3 is built from 16 residues. With 4 bases removed from V and 4 bases from J, the gap between germline ends came to 19 bases. Germline V gives CDR1 SGHDN, CDR2 FVKESK. The CDR3: CASSPDGGGRAYGYTF. The CDR3 nucleotides read TGTGCCAGCAGCCCAGATGGCGGGGGCAGGGCCTATGGCTACACCTTC.

This sequence joins TRBV6-5 and TRBJ1-2, with D possibly TRBD1 on 6 matching bases. CDR1 and CDR2 (germline): MNHEY, SVGAGI. The V and J ends lost 4 bases and 4 bases respectively, with 10 bases between them. The CDR3 has 13 residues. CDR3 bases: TGTGCCAGCAGTTCAGGGGAATCCTATGGCTACACCTTC. Translation gives CASSSGESYGYTF.

The chain has TRBV9 and TRBJ1-5; D uncertain. The CDR3 spans 13 residues. Germline V gives CDR1 SGDLS, CDR2 YYNGEE. V dropped 0 bases and J dropped 1 base, with 2 bases sitting between them. CDR3 region: CASSVGSNQPQHF. The CDR3 DNA reads TGTGCCAGCAGCGTAGGGAGCAATCAGCCCCAGCATTTT.

J is TRBJ2-7 and V is TRBV14; D call uncertain. V gave up 1 base and J gave up 2 bases, with 6 bases separating them. Germline lookup yields CDR1 SGHDN and CDR2 FVKESK. CDR3 length equals 13 residues. The CDR3 loop is CASSQVIPYEQYF. CDR3 sequence (DNA): TGTGCCAGCAGCCAAGTGATCCCCTACGAGCAGTACTTC. Full variable domain (remainder filled in from reference TRBV14 and TRBJ2-7): EAGVTQFPSHSVIEKGQTVTLRCDPISGHDNLYWYRRVMGKEIKFLLHFVKESKQDESGMPNNRFLAERTGGTYSTLKVQPAELEDSGVYFCASSQVIPYEQYFGPGTRLTVT.

V is TRBV9 and J is TRBJ1-5; D remains ambiguous. This CDR3 has 14 amino acids. Germline V gene sequence: CDR1 SGDLS, CDR2 YYNGEE. Trimming left V 4 bases short and J 2 bases short, with 10 bases between. Written as DNA, the CDR3 is TGTGCCAGCAGCCCTAGTGGTGGCAATCAGCCCCAGCATTTT. Protein product: CASSPSGGNQPQHF.

This rearrangement joins TRBV25-1 to TRBJ1-5, with D uncertain. Per the germline V gene, CDR1 is MGHDK and CDR2 is SYGVNS. This CDR3 has 15 residues. Trimming took off 3 bases at V and 6 bases at J, with 15 bases between the two ends. CDR3 DNA sequence: TGTGCCAGCAGTGAGTTAGGAGAAGGGCCTCAGCCCCAGCATTTT. As protein: CASSELGEGPQPQHF.